Presented here are 30 T cell receptor beta chains from one specimen sequenced in a study of response to subunit inactivated influenza vaccine. TCRdb reanalysed the RT-PCR reads using MiXCR and keeps one entry per CDR3 protein. In the table there are 550,000 to 600,000 distinct CDR3 sequences, over 9.5% of which are singletons. The sequencing used PBMCs from blood, collected on the day of vaccination. These receptors were taken from a man aged 45 to 65 who received an inactivated influenza vaccine.

The chain uses TRBV29-1 and TRBJ1-4; 7 nucleotides agree with TRBD1. Germline V gives CDR1 SQVTM, CDR2 ANQGSEA. This CDR3 is built from 14 residues. V lost 7 bases, J lost 4 bases, and 9 bases stayed unmatched. The CDR3 protein is CSAGDTGDNEKLFF. In nucleotides, the CDR3 is TGCAGCGCTGGAGACACAGGGGATAATGAAAAACTGTTTTTT. Full variable domain (outside the CDR3, taken from reference TRBV29-1 and TRBJ1-4): SAVISQKPSRDICQRGTSLTIQCQVDSQVTMMFWYRQQPGQSLTLIATANQGSEATYESGFVIDKFPISRPNLTFSTLTVSNMSPEDSSIYLCSAGDTGDNEKLFFGSGTQLSVL.

CDR3 in DNA: TGTGCCAGCAACGGGGACGGGGCGGGAATATACAATGAGCAGTTCTTC. Its protein is CASNGDGAGIYNEQFF. The chain joins TRBV7-9 to TRBJ2-1; tentative D call: TRBD2 (6 bases). The CDR3 runs 16 residues. Trimming removed 7 bases at V and 4 bases at J, with 20 bases between. Germline V gives CDR1 SEHNR, CDR2 FQNEAQ (reference sequence).

This clonotype was detected many times. V and J are TRBV9 and TRBJ2-5; D might be TRBD2 (5 bases). Trimming shortened V by 4 bases and J by 5 bases, and 12 bases separated the two germline ends. Germline lookup yields CDR1 SGDLS and CDR2 YYNGEE. There are 13 residues in the CDR3. The CDR3 coding sequence is TGTGCCAGCAGCCCAGGACTCGGGGAGACCCAGTACTTC. Translating gives CASSPGLGETQYF.

This chain joins TRBV5-5 and TRBJ2-1; no reliable D call. The germline V gene has CDR1 SGHKS and CDR2 YYEKEE (reference sequence). The V and J ends lost 0 bases and 5 bases respectively, with 21 bases between them. The CDR3 has 18 amino acids. In DNA form, the CDR3 reads TGTGCCAGCAGCTTGGGATTAGGGTTTATTGGTTACAACAATGAGCAGTTCTTC. Translating gives CASSLGLGFIGYNNEQFF. The entire variable domain, with the rest obtained from reference TRBV5-5 and TRBJ2-1, is as follows: DAGVTQSPTHLIKTRGQQVTLRCSPISGHKSVSWYQQVLGQGPQFIFQYYEKEERGRGNFPDRFSARQFPNYSSELNVNALLLGDSALYLCASSLGLGFIGYNNEQFFGPGTRLTVL.

This chain links TRBV12-3 or TRBV12-4 with TRBJ2-7; possible D gene TRBD2, 5 bases. V lost 5 bases to trimming and J lost 5 bases, with 19 bases between them. The CDR3 contains 15 residues. CDR3 protein: CASSRAAGLRNEQYF. The CDR3 nucleotides read TGTGCCAGCAGTCGCGCCGCCGGACTGAGAAACGAGCAGTACTTC.

Ten or more counts support this clonotype. This rearrangement joins TRBV4-2 to TRBJ1-2; D gene ambiguous. The germline CDR1 and CDR2 sequences are LGHNA and YNFKEQ. The CDR3 has 13 amino acids. V was shortened by 4 bases and J by 6 bases, with 12 bases between the two germline ends. The CDR3 nucleotides are TGTGCCAGCAGCCCGGTAGGGAACCATGGCTACACCTTC. Its protein is CASSPVGNHGYTF.

In its sample, this clonotype was seen a few times. This chain links TRBV12-3 or TRBV12-4 with TRBJ2-5, with 8 bases identical to TRBD2. This CDR3 contains 17 residues. The ends lost 5 bases at V and 5 bases at J; junction bases unmatched: 16. The CDR3, as DNA: TGTGCCAGCAGTGAGTCCACCGGACTAGCTGATTGGGAGACCCAGTACTTC. It yields the protein CASSESTGLADWETQYF.

In this sample, this clonotype turned up many times. J is TRBJ2-1 and V is TRBV5-1; D not resolved. Trimming took 4 bases from V and 15 from J, leaving 23 bases between them. In germline, CDR1 is SGHRS, CDR2 YFSETQ. The length of the CDR3 is 14 residues. Written as DNA, the CDR3 is TGCGCCAGCAGCAACACATTAAACAGCGAGAAAGGGTTCTTC. It specifies CASSNTLNSEKGFF.

The rearrangement uses TRBV20-1 and TRBJ2-5; 11 positions match TRBD1. The CDR3 runs to 15 residues. Germline values: CDR1 DFQATT, CDR2 SNEGSKA (reference sequence). The V gene end was trimmed by 2 bases and the J gene end by 4 bases; junction bases not matched to a gene: 6. CDR3 nucleotide sequence: TGCAGTGCTAGAATTACCGGGACAGGGGGAGAGACCCAGTACTTC. Its protein product is CSARITGTGGETQYF.

The chain carries TRBV7-2 and TRBJ2-7; 9 bases match TRBD2. V shed 4 bases, J shed 6 bases, and the junction held 7 bases outside the gene matches. Germline CDR1 SGHTA, CDR2 FQGNSA. The CDR3 sequence is 14 residues long. The CDR3 sequence is CASSSSGNRGEQYF. As DNA, the CDR3 is TGTGCCAGCAGCTCTAGCGGGAATCGTGGCGAGCAGTACTTC.

This clonotype showed up many times. V gene TRBV12-3 or TRBV12-4 combines with J gene TRBJ2-1; 9 bases are a match to TRBD1. The length of the CDR3 is 15 residues. Unmatched junction bases numbered 10, after V lost 8 bases and J lost 5 bases. CDR3 bases: TGTGCCAGCTGGAAGGTGGGACAGGGTAACAATGAGCAGTTCTTC. Protein sequence: CASWKVGQGNNEQFF.

The V call is TRBV5-4, the J call TRBJ1-1; tentatively, D is TRBD1 (5 bases). Trimming shortened V by 1 base and J by 3 bases, and 16 bases separated the two germline ends. The CDR3 sequence is 16 residues long. Per the germline V gene, CDR1 is SGHNT and CDR2 is YYREEE (reference sequence). CDR3 sequence: CASSLFQGGGYTEAFF. CDR3 in DNA: TGTGCCAGCAGCTTGTTCCAGGGAGGAGGATACACTGAAGCTTTCTTT.

The V gene is TRBV6-1, the J gene TRBJ1-1, with a weak D call TRBD1 (5 bases). From germline, CDR1 is MNHNS and CDR2 SASEGT. Trimming took off 6 bases at V and 1 base at J, with 12 bases between the two ends. This CDR3 spans 14 amino acids. CDR3 in amino acids: CASRPLTANTEAFF. Written as DNA, the CDR3 is TGTGCCAGCAGGCCTTTGACAGCGAACACTGAAGCTTTCTTT.

The chain recombines TRBV4-3 with TRBJ2-1, with D maybe TRBD2 (5 bases). CDR1 and CDR2 from the germline V gene are LGHNA and YSLEER. The V gene lost 0 bases and the J gene lost 3 bases, with 9 bases spanning the gap. The CDR3 covers 15 residues. The CDR3 bases are TGCGCCAGCAGCCAAGAGTCGGAGGACTACAATGAGCAGTTCTTC. Translation: CASSQESEDYNEQFF.

On this clonotype: A much larger clone differs by one base, so this may be a read error. The chain links TRBV4-3 to TRBJ1-5, with a possible D match to TRBD1 (5 bases). CDR1 and CDR2 from the germline V gene are LGHNA and YSLEER. The CDR3 runs to 15 residues. Trimming took 4 bases from V and 8 from J, leaving 18 bases between them. The CDR3 DNA follows: TGCGCCAGCAGCCCAGCTCCGGGGGTCAGGGAGCCCCAGCATTTT. The encoded protein is CASSPAPGVREPQHF.

This chain connects TRBV30 to TRBJ2-1, with a tentative D call TRBD2 (6 bases). Per germline, CDR1 GTSNPN and CDR2 SVGIG (reference sequence). CDR3 length: 13 residues. V shed 2 bases and J shed 8 bases, with 13 bases lying between them. For the CDR3, the DNA is TGTGCCTGGAGTCCTGGGAGGAGATATGAGCAGTTCTTC. Translated: CAWSPGRRYEQFF.

The V and J genes are TRBV28 and TRBJ1-1; D gene unclear. Trimming cost V 2 bases and J 4 bases, with 5 bases left between them. In germline, CDR1 is MDHEN, CDR2 SYDVKM. This CDR3 contains 12 residues. CDR3 residues: CASSLIGTEAFF. CDR3 bases: TGTGCCAGCAGTTTAATAGGCACTGAAGCTTTCTTT.

In this sample, this clonotype turned up a few times. V usage is TRBV20-1 and J usage is TRBJ2-7; 12 bases align to TRBD1. V gave up 6 bases and J gave up 6 bases; unmatched junction bases: 9. The CDR3 has 14 residues. Germline V gene lookup returns CDR1 DFQATT and CDR2 SNEGSKA (reference sequence). DNA of the CDR3: TGCAGTGCGACGGTAGGGACAGGGGGCGTCGAGCAGTACTTC. This translates into CSATVGTGGVEQYF.

This clonotype was observed a few times. The chain is built from TRBV27 and TRBJ2-3, with 8 bases fitting TRBD2. CDR1 MNHEY and CDR2 SMNVEV come from the germline V gene (reference sequence). J lost 6 bases, V lost 2 bases, and 7 bases had no gene match. The CDR3 covers 15 residues. The chain's CDR3 is CASSLAGGSWDTQYF. DNA for the CDR3: TGTGCCAGCAGTTTAGCGGGGGGTTCCTGGGATACGCAGTATTTT.

This chain connects TRBV6-1 to TRBJ2-7; no definite D call. Per the germline V gene, CDR1 is MNHNS and CDR2 is SASEGT. The CDR3 is 14 amino acids. V was cut by 7 bases and J by 3 bases, with 16 bases left in between. Written as DNA, the CDR3 is TGTGCCAGCATTGGGTTCCCAAATAGCTACGAGCAGTACTTC. Its translation: CASIGFPNSYEQYF.

The chain has TRBV28 and TRBJ2-5, with 8 positions matching TRBD1. The junction had 3 bases not matched to a gene; V was cut back by 2 bases and J by 4 bases. Germline V lookup: CDR1 MDHEN, CDR2 SYDVKM. This CDR3 comprises 14 residues. In DNA, the CDR3 is TGTGCCAGCAGTTTACCAGGGGGCCTAGAGACCCAGTACTTC. Amino acids: CASSLPGGLETQYF.

Only a few counts were recorded for this clonotype. CDR3 nucleotides: TGCAGTGCTAGAGATCCTCGGACAGGCTCCTACGAGCAGTACTTC. Encoded protein: CSARDPRTGSYEQYF. The gene calls are TRBV20-1 and TRBJ2-7; 7 positions match TRBD1. This CDR3 region has 15 residues. Germline V gene sequence: CDR1 DFQATT, CDR2 SNEGSKA (reference sequence). V shed 0 bases and J 0 bases; nucleotides not matched to a gene: 5.

The chain uses TRBV5-1 and TRBJ2-7; D is unclear. The CDR3 is 14 residues long. Per the germline V gene, CDR1 is SGHRS and CDR2 is YFSETQ. Trimming removed 3 bases at V and 2 bases at J, with 12 bases between. The CDR3 loop is CASSYNGPPYEQYF. In nucleotides, the CDR3 is TGCGCCAGCAGCTACAACGGGCCGCCCTACGAGCAGTACTTC.

V and J are TRBV5-1 and TRBJ2-1, with D hard to call. The CDR3 is made up of 14 amino acids. The germline V and J ends were trimmed by 1 base and 7 bases, with 12 bases remaining between them. CDR1 SGHRS and CDR2 YFSETQ come from the germline V gene. CDR3 coding DNA: TGCGCCAGCAGCTTGAGGGTTGGATATAATGAGCAGTTCTTC. Amino acids: CASSLRVGYNEQFF.

This clonotype was detected a few times. The rearrangement joins TRBV6-5 to TRBJ2-3, with TRBD1 identical over 7 bases. The V gene's germline CDR1 is MNHEY and CDR2 SVGAGI. J lost 1 base, V lost 0 bases, and 10 bases had no gene match. The CDR3 runs 18 residues. The CDR3 DNA follows: TGTGCCAGCAGTTACTCTTTTACAGGGGCGAAAGGCACAGATACGCAGTATTTT. Translated, it gives CASSYSFTGAKGTDTQYF.

This chain uses TRBV7-6 with TRBJ2-7; TRBD1 agrees at 8 bases. V shed 2 bases, J shed 2 bases, and the junction held 5 bases outside the gene matches. The CDR3 is made up of 15 amino acids. Germline lookup yields CDR1 SGHVS and CDR2 FNYEAQ. The CDR3 region is CASSLFKTGAYEQYF. CDR3 nucleotides: TGTGCCAGCAGCTTATTCAAGACAGGGGCCTACGAGCAGTACTTC.

The rearrangement joins TRBV5-5 to TRBJ2-3; weak D call: TRBD2 (6 bases). CDR3 length equals 15 residues. V lost 0 bases to trimming and J lost 1 base, with 9 bases between them. The V gene's germline CDR1 is SGHKS and CDR2 YYEKEE (reference sequence). In DNA form, the CDR3 reads TGTGCCAGCAGCTTGGTTCCGGGGGGCACAGATACGCAGTATTTT. This encodes CASSLVPGGTDTQYF.

This clonotype came up a few times. The chain links TRBV18 to TRBJ1-1, with 7 bases lining up with TRBD1. CDR3 length equals 14 residues. Trimming removed 5 bases from V and 4 bases from J; junction bases left unmatched: 7. Per germline, CDR1 KGHSH and CDR2 LQKENI. This CDR3 is CASSAYRGGTEAFF. Here the CDR3 DNA reads TGTGCCAGCTCAGCTTACAGGGGCGGCACTGAAGCTTTCTTT.

This chain joins TRBV12-3 or TRBV12-4 and TRBJ1-1; the D is unclear. The ends were cut back, 6 bases at V and 2 bases at J, with 10 bases in the middle. This CDR3 comprises 13 residues. CDR3 amino acids: CASSRNANTEAFF. CDR3 sequence (DNA): TGTGCCAGCAGCCGGAACGCCAACACTGAAGCTTTCTTT.

This chain links TRBV6-5 with TRBJ2-3; maybe TRBD2 (7 bases). The V end was cut by 8 bases, the J end by 4 bases, with 22 bases between. Germline lookup yields CDR1 MNHEY and CDR2 SVGAGI. CDR3 length equals 16 residues. The CDR3 protein is CASAYRRLAGADTQYF. The CDR3 DNA follows: TGTGCCAGCGCTTACCGCCGACTAGCAGGGGCAGATACGCAGTATTTT.